These 30 T cell receptor beta chains were sequenced from one sample in a study of early T cells in non-severe SARS-CoV-2 infection. TCRdb re-called the 5' RACE reads with MiXCR, one entry per CDR3 protein. The data show more than 60,000 distinct CDR3 sequences, under 9.5% seen once. Sequencing used whole blood. Receptors were obtained from an adult who was a healthcare worker with PCR-confirmed SARS-CoV-2 infection or an uninfected control (not recorded which).

This clonotype was detected once. Given a much more abundant clone one base away, this may be a read error. The chain combines TRBV7-3 with TRBJ2-3; D uncertain. Trimming pared 6 bases from V and 0 bases from J, leaving 7 bases between. Germline values: CDR1 SGHTA, CDR2 FQGTGA. The CDR3 consists of 13 residues. In nucleotides, the CDR3 is TGTGCCAGCAGACCAGCTAGCACAGATACGCAGTATTTT. Translating gives CASRPASTDTQYF.

This clonotype was counted at least ten times. The rearrangement joins TRBV7-6 to TRBJ2-7; D is perhaps TRBD2 (5 bases). Germline CDR1 is SGHVS and CDR2 is FNYEAQ. The length of the CDR3 is 15 residues. Between the trimmed V and J ends, which lost 5 bases and 6 bases, there was a span of 20 bases. CDR3: CASSPTLHGRSEQYF. The CDR3 coding sequence is TGTGCCAGCAGCCCGACACTACATGGGAGATCCGAGCAGTACTTC. The full variable domain, rest sourced from reference TRBV7-6 and TRBJ2-7, is GAGVSQSPRYKVTKRGQDVALRCDPISGHVSLYWYRQALGQGPEFLTYFNYEAQQDKSGLPNDRFSAERPEGSISTLTIQRTEQRDSAMYRCASSPTLHGRSEQYFGPGTRLTVT.

This clonotype was picked up many times. The rearrangement joins TRBV30 to TRBJ1-2, with TRBD1 matching 9 bases. V trimming: 4 bases; J trimming: 0 bases; junction bases outside the gene matches: 12. This CDR3 comprises 17 residues. Germline V CDR1 and CDR2: GTSNPN, SVGIG (reference sequence). CDR3 amino acids: CAWTEVGTGKTNYGYTF. The CDR3 coding sequence is TGTGCCTGGACGGAAGTGGGGACAGGGAAAACTAACTATGGCTACACCTTC.

Only a few counts were recorded for this clonotype. The chain uses TRBV19 and TRBJ2-1; 8 positions agree with TRBD2. The CDR3 runs to 14 residues. Trimming removed 6 bases from V and 2 bases from J; junction bases left unmatched: 3. CDR1 and CDR2 from the germline V gene are LNHDA and SQIVND (reference sequence). The CDR3 region is CASRGAGAYNEQFF. The CDR3 DNA reads as TGTGCCAGTAGGGGAGCGGGAGCCTACAATGAGCAGTTCTTC.

This clonotype was recorded at least ten times. This chain connects TRBV27 to TRBJ1-6; 9 bases are shared with TRBD1. Trimming removed 7 bases from V and 10 bases from J; junction bases left unmatched: 8. Per the germline V gene, CDR1 is MNHEY and CDR2 is SMNVEV (reference sequence). The CDR3 is 14 amino acids. CDR3 DNA sequence: TGTGCCAGCAAAATAGGGACAGGGCGGTCACCCCTCCACTTT. Amino acid sequence: CASKIGTGRSPLHF.

This clonotype was seen ten or more times. V is TRBV30 and J is TRBJ2-3; 13 bases agree with TRBD2. Unmatched junction bases numbered 10, after V lost 1 base and J lost 6 bases. This CDR3 contains 17 residues. Germline-derived CDR1 and CDR2 are GTSNPN and SVGIG (reference sequence). CDR3 sequence reads: CAWSGKGLAGEWDTQYF. In DNA form, the CDR3 reads TGTGCCTGGAGTGGAAAAGGACTAGCGGGAGAATGGGATACGCAGTATTTT. Full variable domain (missing parts from reference TRBV30 and TRBJ2-3): SQTIHQWPATLVQPVGSPLSLECTVEGTSNPNLYWYRQAAGRGLQLLFYSVGIGQISSEVPQNLSASRPQDRQFILSSKKLLLSDSGFYLCAWSGKGLAGEWDTQYFGPGTRLTVL.

This clonotype has only a few counts. The genes are TRBV7-3 and TRBJ2-1, with D unresolved. The V and J ends lost 6 bases and 5 bases respectively, with 17 bases between them. CDR1 is SGHTA and CDR2 is FQGTGA in the germline V gene. The CDR3 contains 15 residues. CDR3 in DNA: TGTGCCAGCAGTCACGACATGGGTAAACACAATGAGCAGTTCTTC. This gives the protein CASSHDMGKHNEQFF.

In this sample, this clonotype turned up many times. The chain employs TRBV3-1 and TRBJ2-2; 8 nucleotides line up with TRBD1. The V segment lost 1 base and the J segment 5 bases; nucleotides outside the gene matches: 3. CDR1 LGHDT and CDR2 YNNKEL come from the germline V gene (reference sequence). The CDR3 spans 15 residues. CDR3 coding DNA: TGTGCCAGCAGCCAAGTTACAGGGGGGACCGGGGAGCTGTTTTTT. Protein sequence: CASSQVTGGTGELFF.

The sample holds many counts of this clonotype. The gene calls are TRBV29-1 and TRBJ2-1; 9 nucleotides line up with TRBD2. CDR1 is SQVTM and CDR2 is ANQGSEA in the germline V gene. This CDR3 comprises 14 residues. J gave up 2 bases and V 2 bases, and 1 base lay outside the gene matches. CDR3 in DNA: TGCAGCGTTGAAAGACTAGCGGCCTACAATGAGCAGTTCTTC. Protein product: CSVERLAAYNEQFF.

This clonotype was seen a few times. This rearrangement joins TRBV12-3 or TRBV12-4 to TRBJ2-1, with D possibly TRBD1 on 6 matching bases. CDR3 length: 15 residues. Trimming cost V 1 base and J 5 bases, with 12 bases left between them. The CDR3 region is CASSLGGQPNNEQFF. The CDR3 coding sequence is TGTGCCAGCAGTTTAGGGGGGCAACCTAACAATGAGCAGTTCTTC.

The genes are TRBV10-2 and TRBJ1-5; no clear D gene. CDR1 and CDR2 from the germline V gene are WSHSY and SAAADI. With 4 bases removed from V and 5 bases from J, the gap between germline ends came to 9 bases. The CDR3 spans 13 residues. This CDR3 is CASSVGPHQPQHF. The CDR3 nucleotides are TGCGCCAGCAGTGTGGGCCCTCATCAGCCCCAGCATTTT.

This clonotype showed up many times. The chain carries TRBV5-4 and TRBJ1-2, with a tentative D call TRBD1 (5 bases). Germline values: CDR1 SGHNT, CDR2 YYREEE (reference sequence). This CDR3 region has 14 residues. V shed 4 bases and J shed 1 base, with 11 bases lying between them. CDR3 sequence: CASSRRDVNYGYTF. Written as DNA, the CDR3 is TGTGCCAGCAGCCGACGGGACGTTAACTATGGCTACACCTTC.

This clonotype was seen at least ten times. V and J are TRBV7-2 and TRBJ2-3, with 9 positions matching TRBD2. V shed 2 bases, J shed 4 bases, and the junction held 7 bases outside the gene matches. CDR1 and CDR2 (germline): SGHTA, FQGNSA. This CDR3 is 16 amino acids long. CDR3 DNA: TGTGCCAGCAGCTTAAATGCGGGGGGGATTTCAGATACGCAGTATTTT. It yields the protein CASSLNAGGISDTQYF.

At least ten counts were recorded for this clonotype. The chain employs TRBV7-9 and TRBJ2-7; D remains unclear. The CDR3 totals 12 residues. The germline V and J ends were trimmed by 1 base and 3 bases, with 4 bases remaining between them. The germline V gene has CDR1 SEHNR and CDR2 FQNEAQ (reference sequence). Written as DNA, the CDR3 is TGTGCCAGCAGCTTAGGGGACTACGAGCAGTACTTC. This gives the protein CASSLGDYEQYF.

This clonotype occurred many times. This rearrangement joins TRBV7-2 to TRBJ2-4; 9 nucleotides line up with TRBD2. Germline assignment: CDR1 SGHTA and CDR2 FQGNSA. V dropped 3 bases and J dropped 12; count of bases not matched to a gene: 12. CDR3 length: 15 residues. CDR3 protein: CASSFRLAGRGDQYF. The CDR3, as DNA: TGTGCCAGCAGCTTTCGGCTAGCGGGGCGGGGGGATCAGTACTTC.

The chain couples TRBV29-1 to TRBJ2-1, with 7 bases aligning to TRBD2. V shed 1 base and J 2 bases; nucleotides not matched to a gene: 14. The CDR3 sequence is 18 residues long. CDR1 and CDR2 from the germline V gene are SQVTM and ANQGSEA. The CDR3 reads CSVEAWGGGPLPYNEQFF. CDR3 DNA sequence: TGCAGCGTTGAAGCTTGGGGGGGAGGCCCTCTCCCCTACAATGAGCAGTTCTTC.

This clonotype was recorded at least ten times. The rearrangement uses TRBV7-8 and TRBJ1-4, with D possibly being TRBD1 (5 bases). The CDR3 runs to 18 residues. The V end lost 5 bases, the J end lost 3 bases, and 22 bases lay between the germline ends. Germline V lookup: CDR1 SGHVS, CDR2 FQNEAQ. CDR3 region: CASSRGPGKGSSNEKLFF. The DNA for the CDR3 is TGTGCCAGCAGCCGGGGTCCAGGGAAGGGTTCGTCTAATGAAAAACTGTTTTTT.

This clonotype was picked up a small number of times. The CDR3 nucleotides read TGTGCCTGGGGACAGGGGGTCGAAGCTTTCTTT. Translating it yields CAWGQGVEAFF. The chain carries TRBV30 and TRBJ1-1, with 10 bases aligning to TRBD1. Germline V CDR1 and CDR2: GTSNPN, SVGIG (reference sequence). This CDR3 is 11 amino acids long. V lost 5 bases to trimming and J lost 8 bases; unmatched junction nucleotides: 2.

This clonotype was counted only a few times. The chain uses TRBV29-1 and TRBJ2-2, with D unresolved. This CDR3 contains 15 residues. V gave up 7 bases and J gave up 1 base, with 16 bases separating them. Germline V gene sequence: CDR1 SQVTM, CDR2 ANQGSEA. CDR3 loop: CSAMTGPVNTGELFF. CDR3 nucleotides: TGCAGCGCCATGACCGGGCCGGTGAACACCGGGGAGCTGTTTTTT.

This clonotype was observed a handful of times. The rearrangement uses TRBV10-3 and TRBJ1-5; 8 bases are shared with TRBD1. This CDR3 has 14 amino acids. Germline CDR1 and CDR2: ENHRY and SYGVKD. V lost 8 bases, J lost 8 bases, and 11 bases stayed unmatched. CDR3 bases: TGTGCCATCTCCATGGGACAGGTTGATGAGCCCCAGCATTTT. Translation gives CAISMGQVDEPQHF.

This clonotype was seen a handful of times. The genes are TRBV20-1 and TRBJ2-5; D is undetermined. Trimming stripped 2 bases from V and 7 bases from J, with 14 bases between. Looked up from germline, CDR1 is DFQATT and CDR2 is SNEGSKA (reference sequence). The CDR3 sequence is 13 residues long. CDR3 DNA sequence: TGCAGTGCTAGACCCCCATGGGAAGGGACCCAGTACTTC. This gives the protein CSARPPWEGTQYF.

The table lists this clonotype with a few counts. The chain combines TRBV27 with TRBJ2-7; the match to TRBD2 covers 7 bases. Trimming took 6 bases from V and 5 from J; bases not matched to a gene: 1. Germline V gives CDR1 MNHEY, CDR2 SMNVEV (reference sequence). The CDR3 is 11 residues long. In DNA form, the CDR3 reads TGTGCCAGCAGGGGGGGGAACGAGCAGTACTTC. Its protein product is CASRGGNEQYF.

The chain joins TRBV4-1 to TRBJ2-1; D gene unclear. This CDR3 spans 16 amino acids. Germline V lookup: CDR1 MGHRA, CDR2 YSYEKL. Trimming took off 0 bases at V and 4 bases at J, with 13 bases between the two ends. CDR3 DNA sequence: TGCGCCAGCAGCCAAGATCCTACTGCAGCGTACAATGAGCAGTTCTTC. Translation: CASSQDPTAAYNEQFF.

In its sample, this clonotype was seen a few times. The chain links TRBV12-3 or TRBV12-4 to TRBJ2-1; D is unresolved. The CDR3 runs 14 residues. The V end was cut by 7 bases, the J end by 0 bases, with 10 bases between. CDR3 nucleotides: TGTGCCAGCACTCCAGGAATCTCCTACAATGAGCAGTTCTTC. The encoded protein is CASTPGISYNEQFF.

The chain carries TRBV19 and TRBJ1-4; D is unresolved. From germline, CDR1 is LNHDA and CDR2 SQIVND (reference sequence). The V gene lost 3 bases and the J gene lost 12 bases, with 11 bases spanning the gap. The CDR3 totals 12 residues. CDR3 sequence reads: CASSIRPLELFF. Here the CDR3 DNA reads TGTGCCAGTAGTATCCGCCCACTAGAACTGTTTTTT. Combining the CDR3 with reference TRBV19 and TRBJ1-4 gives the whole variable domain DGGITQSPKYLFRKEGQNVTLSCEQNLNHDAMYWYRQDPGQGLRLIYYSQIVNDFQKGDIAEGYSVSREKKESFPLTVTSAQKNPTAFYLCASSIRPLELFFGSGTQLSVL.

This clonotype came up a few times. The chain employs TRBV2 and TRBJ1-2; D may be TRBD1 (6 bases). Trimming took off 7 bases at V and 3 bases at J, with 12 bases between the two ends. Germline loops: CDR1 SNHLY, CDR2 FYNNEI. The CDR3 extends over 13 amino acids. CDR3 in amino acids: CASKGDGDYGYTF. CDR3 coding DNA: TGTGCCAGCAAGGGGGACGGGGACTATGGCTACACCTTC.

CDR3 in amino acids: CASSGGGNTEAFF. Written as DNA, the CDR3 is TGCGCCAGCAGTGGAGGAGGGAACACTGAAGCTTTCTTT. This rearrangement joins TRBV5-1 to TRBJ1-1; D is unresolved. Trimming left V 5 bases short and J 1 base short, with 9 bases between. The germline V gene encodes CDR1 SGHRS and CDR2 YFSETQ. The CDR3 has 13 amino acids. The variable domain in full, with the rest retrieved from reference TRBV5-1 and TRBJ1-1, is KAGVTQTPRYLIKTRGQQVTLSCSPISGHRSVSWYQQTPGQGLQFLFEYFSETQRNKGNFPGRFSGRQFSNSRSEMNVSTLELGDSALYLCASSGGGNTEAFFGQGTRLTVV.

The chain combines TRBV20-1 with TRBJ1-1; D gene ambiguous. The germline V and J ends were trimmed by 2 bases and 5 bases, with 9 bases remaining between them. The CDR3 runs 12 residues. Looked up from germline, CDR1 is DFQATT and CDR2 is SNEGSKA (reference sequence). The CDR3 bases are TGCAGTGCTAGACTCCCGGGGACTGAAGCTTTCTTT. It translates to CSARLPGTEAFF.

The chain links TRBV7-2 to TRBJ2-1; no clear D gene. The CDR3 contains 15 residues. Germline values: CDR1 SGHTA, CDR2 FQGNSA. Trimming took off 1 base at V and 8 bases at J, with 15 bases between the two ends. This chain's CDR3 is CASSLVRLPGDEQFF. Written as DNA, the CDR3 is TGTGCCAGCAGCTTAGTCCGGCTCCCTGGCGATGAGCAGTTCTTC.

This clonotype was counted between two and nine times. The V call is TRBV2, the J call TRBJ1-5; D is unclear. This CDR3 spans 13 amino acids. The germline V gene encodes CDR1 SNHLY and CDR2 FYNNEI. V lost 1 base and J lost 4, with 5 bases in between. CDR3 DNA: TGTGCCAGCAGTGAAGATCAGAATCAGCCCCAGCATTTT. This sequence encodes CASSEDQNQPQHF. The entire variable domain, with the rest obtained from reference TRBV2 and TRBJ1-5, is as follows: EPEVTQTPSHQVTQMGQEVILRCVPISNHLYFYWYRQILGQKVEFLVSFYNNEISEKSEIFDDQFSVERPDGSNFTLKIRSTKLEDSAMYFCASSEDQNQPQHFGDGTRLSIL.